This is a list of T cell receptor beta chains from one sample in a study of cytomegalovirus exposure and HLA in healthy donors. Profiled with immunoSEQ multiplex PCR; TCRdb holds only in-frame clones, not every one. This table has 150,000 to 200,000 clones, 80% to 90% appearing once. Sequenced: PBMCs. The receptors originated from a male donor in good health and CMV-seronegative. Both conserved end residues are part of each CDR3. D genes are given only for firm matches. The size field is filled for only some rows; it gives once, few, many or a size class.

clone_size	v_call	d_call	j_call	cdr3_aa	cdr3_nt
.	TRBV7-9	.	TRBJ2-7	CASSLVGPYEQYF	TGTGCCAGCAGCTTAGTCGGTCCCTACGAGCAGTACTTC
.	TRBV28	.	TRBJ2-3	CASSFVTGSTDTQYF	TGTGCCAGCAGTTTCGTGACAGGAAGCACAGATACGCAGTATTTT
.	TRBV9	.	TRBJ1-2	CASSVGQFSNYGYTF	TGTGCCAGCAGCGTAGGACAGTTCTCTAACTATGGCTACACCTTC
.	TRBV2	TRBD2	TRBJ2-2	CASSEGLGGQYTGELFF	TGTGCCAGCAGTGAAGGATTGGGAGGGCAGTACACCGGGGAGCTGTTTTTT
once	TRBV7-8	TRBD2	TRBJ2-1	CASSYLAGGTYNEQFF	TGTGCCAGCAGCTATTTAGCGGGAGGGACCTACAATGAGCAGTTCTTC
.	TRBV7-2	.	TRBJ2-2	CASSLAARNTGELFF	TGTGCCAGCAGCTTAGCGGCAAGAAACACCGGGGAGCTGTTTTTT
few	TRBV5-6	.	TRBJ1-1	CASSLQGEAFF	TGTGCCAGCAGCTTGCAGGGTGAAGCTTTCTTT
.	TRBV7-6	.	TRBJ2-2	CASSLATGNTGELFF	TGTGCCAGCAGCTTAGCGACGGGGAACACCGGGGAGCTGTTTTTT
few	TRBV29-1	.	TRBJ2-5	CSVGQLGVQETQYF	TGCAGCGTTGGACAGCTCGGCGTTCAAGAGACCCAGTACTTC
.	TRBV5-6	TRBD1	TRBJ2-3	CASSLLRQGGYF	TGTGCCAGCAGCTTGCTCAGACAGGGCGGGTATTTT
.	TRBV6-5	TRBD1	TRBJ2-7	CASSSGTATYEQYF	TGTGCCAGCAGTTCCGGGACAGCAACCTACGAGCAGTACTTC
.	TRBV18	TRBD1	TRBJ1-1	CASSPTGAGNPEAFF	TGTGCCAGCTCACCAACAGGGGCGGGGAACCCTGAAGCTTTCTTT
.	TRBV4-2	.	TRBJ1-4	CASAENPGKLFF	TGTGCCAGCGCGGAAAACCCGGGAAAACTGTTTTTT
.	TRBV7-8	.	TRBJ1-1	CASSLRGDTEAFF	TGTGCCAGCAGCCTCAGGGGTGACACTGAAGCTTTCTTT
.	TRBV6-1	TRBD1	TRBJ2-7	CASSEARGLYEQYF	TGTGCCAGCAGTGAAGCCAGGGGGCTTTACGAGCAGTACTTC
.	TRBV14	.	TRBJ2-3	CASSRDLQDTQYF	TGTGCCAGCAGCCGGGACTTACAGGATACGCAGTATTTT
.	TRBV6-1	TRBD1	TRBJ2-2	CASSRTGHTGELFF	TGTGCCAGCAGTAGGACAGGGCACACCGGGGAGCTGTTTTTT
.	TRBV5-3	.	TRBJ2-7	CARSLFGSDCTYEQYF	TGTGCCAGAAGCTTGTTCGGATCGGACTGCACCTACGAGCAGTACTTC
.	TRBV9	.	TRBJ2-7	CASSVAGGSSFYEQYF	TGTGCCAGCAGCGTAGCTGGAGGGTCCTCCTTCTACGAGCAGTACTTC
.	TRBV5-1	TRBD1	TRBJ1-2	CASSFGLGGAGFYGYTF	TGCGCCAGCAGTTTTGGGTTAGGGGGCGCGGGATTCTATGGCTACACCTTC
.	TRBV15	.	TRBJ2-5	CATSRGEAGRAQYF	TGTGCCACCAGCAGAGGGGAAGCGGGCAGGGCCCAGTACTTC
.	TRBV4-2	.	TRBJ2-3	CASSQDPRTDTQYF	TGTGCCAGCAGCCAAGATCCGAGAACAGATACGCAGTATTTT
.	TRBV7-2	.	TRBJ2-7	CASSPRGRRSYEQYF	TGTGCCAGCAGCCCCAGAGGGAGACGTTCCTACGAGCAGTACTTC
.	TRBV6-1	.	TRBJ2-1	CASSEVSSYNEQFF	TGTGCCAGCAGTGAAGTCAGTTCCTACAATGAGCAGTTCTTC
few	TRBV2	TRBD2	TRBJ2-1	CASRETSGDYNEQFF	TGTGCCAGCAGAGAGACTAGCGGGGACTACAATGAGCAGTTCTTC
.	TRBV5-4	TRBD2	TRBJ2-3	CASSLDPSGRAETDTQYF	TGTGCCAGCAGCTTGGACCCTAGCGGGAGGGCTGAAACAGATACGCAGTATTTT
.	TRBV7-9	.	TRBJ2-2	CSSSSQNREYPGELFF	TGTTCCAGCAGCTCCCAAAACAGGGAGTATCCCGGGGAGCTGTTTTTT
.	TRBV19	.	TRBJ2-5	CASSAEIGTQYF	TGTGCCAGTAGTGCCGAGATTGGGACCCAGTACTTC
.	TRBV29-1	.	TRBJ2-3	CSAEGPDPDTQYF	TGCAGCGCAGAGGGTCCTGATCCAGATACGCAGTATTTT
once	TRBV6-5	.	TRBJ1-5	CASSPGLNQPQHF	TGTGCCAGCAGTCCGGGTCTAAATCAGCCCCAGCATTTT
once	TRBV5-1	.	TRBJ1-2	CASSLQGVIEYGYTF	TGCGCCAGCAGCTTGCAAGGGGTCATCGAATATGGCTACACCTTC
.	TRBV18	TRBD2	TRBJ2-1	CASSPPGSGSVPEQFF	TGTGCCAGCTCACCACCGGGTAGCGGGAGTGTCCCCGAGCAGTTCTTC
.	TRBV4-1	.	TRBJ2-3	CASSQDRSGTSTDTQYF	TGCGCCAGCAGCCAAGATCGGTCAGGGACTAGCACAGATACGCAGTATTTT
few	TRBV2	TRBD2	TRBJ2-3	CASSAKVLREVTDTQYF	TGTGCCAGCAGTGCAAAGGTACTGCGGGAGGTCACAGATACGCAGTATTTT
.	TRBV7-2	TRBD1	TRBJ2-1	CASSLRWTGGYNEQFF	TGTGCCAGCAGCTTGAGGTGGACAGGGGGTTACAATGAGCAGTTCTTC
few	TRBV9	.	TRBJ2-5	CASSVESSPLETQYF	TGTGCCAGCAGCGTAGAGTCTTCCCCACTTGAGACCCAGTACTTC
.	TRBV9	TRBD2	TRBJ2-7	CASSVEGTRGYEQYF	TGTGCCAGCAGCGTAGAAGGGACTAGGGGCTACGAGCAGTACTTC
once	TRBV19	.	TRBJ1-3	CASSMLTGNSGNTIYF	TGTGCCAGTAGTATGCTGACAGGCAACTCTGGAAACACCATATATTTT
.	TRBV9	.	TRBJ2-3	CASSVAAFGWTSTDTQYF	TGTGCCAGCAGCGTAGCGGCTTTCGGGTGGACTAGCACAGATACGCAGTATTTT
.	TRBV30	TRBD1	TRBJ1-1	CAWTTGAGSVNTEAFF	TGTGCCTGGACGACAGGGGCAGGGTCGGTGAACACTGAAGCTTTCTTT
.	TRBV18	.	TRBJ2-3	CASSPQSGGPTDTQYF	TGTGCCAGCTCACCACAGTCCGGGGGGCCCACAGATACGCAGTATTTT
.	TRBV4-3	.	TRBJ2-3	CASSPTAGVTDTQYF	TGCGCCAGCAGCCCTACGGCAGGGGTTACAGATACGCAGTATTTT
few	TRBV5-1	.	TRBJ2-5	CASSLAGRGASQETQYF	TGCGCCAGCAGCTTGGCGGGGCGGGGTGCAAGCCAAGAGACCCAGTACTTC
.	TRBV11-3	TRBD2	TRBJ2-7	CASNPGLAGHEQYF	TGTGCCAGCAACCCCGGACTAGCGGGGCACGAGCAGTACTTC
.	TRBV7-3	.	TRBJ1-2	CASSLRTPESLSF	TGTGCCAGCAGCTTAAGAACCCCGGAGTCGTTATCCTTC
.	TRBV7-9	TRBD2	TRBJ2-1	CASSGVAGGRNEQFF	TGTGCCAGCAGCGGAGTAGCGGGGGGGCGGAATGAGCAGTTCTTC
few	TRBV5-1	TRBD1	TRBJ1-1	CASSLAAGGTEAFF	TGCGCCAGCAGCTTGGCTGCAGGGGGCACTGAAGCTTTCTTT
.	TRBV5-5	TRBD2	TRBJ2-7	CASSFRPGTSGGTYYEQYF	TGTGCCAGCAGCTTCCGCCCCGGGACTAGCGGGGGGACCTACTACGAGCAGTACTTC
.	TRBV29-1	TRBD1	TRBJ1-5	CSARTGGGQPQHF	TGCAGCGCTCGGACAGGGGGGGGTCAGCCCCAGCATTTT
.	TRBV19	TRBD1	TRBJ1-2	CASSISTGPIGYTF	TGTGCCAGTAGTATATCGACAGGGCCTATCGGCTACACCTTC
.	TRBV5-1	.	TRBJ2-3	CASSLPGVTTDTQYF	TGCGCCAGCAGCTTACCGGGGGTGACCACAGATACGCAGTATTTT
.	TRBV27	.	TRBJ2-5	CASSHSGNKETQYF	TGTGCCAGCAGTCACTCCGGGAACAAAGAGACCCAGTACTTC
.	TRBV28	.	TRBJ1-2	CASSLSGVAIPGYTF	TGTGCCAGCAGTTTATCAGGGGTGGCCATACCTGGCTACACCTTC